This TCR beta chain was documented in a study of beta chain features in type 1 diabetes. Findings and caveats of the study: PCR might show a preference for shorter templates, equally across patients and controls.

Sequencing targeted expressed TCRB transcripts, as all isolated RNA had been reverse transcribed. TCRdb's table, derived via immunoSEQ multiplex PCR, lists solely in-frame clones and lacks some. The data contain about 350,000 clones, around a fifth of them singletons. This clone appeared a few times. Its antigen remains unknown. This CDR3 comprises 16 residues. Germline V lookup: CDR1 MGHDK, CDR2 SYGVNS. The trim removed 2 bases at V and 1 base at J, leaving 5 bases unmatched. The source is a young woman in good health. Sequenced: naive CD4+ T cells from blood. This chain uses TRBV25-1 with TRBJ2-5; 9 bases are a match to TRBD2. DNA for the CDR3: TGTGCCAGCAGTGAACTGAGCGGGGGGCCCCAAGAGACCCAGTACTTC. This translates into CASSELSGGPQETQYF.